This T cell receptor (beta chain) derives from a study of shared clonotypes between healthy human individuals. Sequenced by immunoSEQ multiplex PCR; TCRdb stores in-frame clones only, minus some. Here the sample spans some 1.5 million clones, roughly 95% being singletons. The V gene lost 3 bases and the J gene lost 1 base, with 12 bases spanning the gap. The CDR3 sequence is 15 residues long. Germline values: CDR1 SNHLY, CDR2 FYNNEI. The chain uses TRBV2 and TRBJ1-1; D gene uncertain. The receptor comes from a man aged 25-45 years in good health. Sequenced sample: naive CD4+ T cells sorted from blood. Subset defined: CD45RA+ positively selected. CDR3 in DNA: TGTGCCAGCAGTGACCGAGGGCTGGGGAACACTGAAGCTTTCTTT. Amino acid sequence: CASSDRGLGNTEAFF. The full variable domain, completed using reference TRBV2 and TRBJ1-1, is EPEVTQTPSHQVTQMGQEVILRCVPISNHLYFYWYRQILGQKVEFLVSFYNNEISEKSEIFDDQFSVERPDGSNFTLKIRSTKLEDSAMYFCASSDRGLGNTEAFFGQGTRLTVV.